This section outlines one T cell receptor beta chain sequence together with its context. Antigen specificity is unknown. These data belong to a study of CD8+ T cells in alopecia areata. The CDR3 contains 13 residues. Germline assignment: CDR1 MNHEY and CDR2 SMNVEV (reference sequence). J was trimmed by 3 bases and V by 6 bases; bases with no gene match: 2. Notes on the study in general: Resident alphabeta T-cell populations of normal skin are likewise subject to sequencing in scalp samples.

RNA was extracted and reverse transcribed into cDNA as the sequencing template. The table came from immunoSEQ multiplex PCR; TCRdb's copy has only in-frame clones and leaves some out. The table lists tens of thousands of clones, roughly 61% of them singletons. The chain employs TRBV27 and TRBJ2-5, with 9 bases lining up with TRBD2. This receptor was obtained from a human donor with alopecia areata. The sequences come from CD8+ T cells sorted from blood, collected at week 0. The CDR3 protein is CASRLAGEETQYF. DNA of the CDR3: TGTGCCAGCAGGTTAGCGGGGGAAGAGACCCAGTACTTC.